This passage covers 10 T cell receptor beta chains from one sample sequenced in a study of PD-1 blockade in classical Hodgkin lymphoma. In every patient, relapse followed autologous stem cell transplantation, while exposure to brentuximab vedotin differed. TCRdb's table, derived via immunoSEQ multiplex PCR, lists solely in-frame clones and lacks some. In the table there are 38,000 or so clones, around 87% of which are singletons. Sequenced material: peripheral blood mononuclear cells (PBMCs), taken at baseline. The origin of the receptors is a human donor with classical Hodgkin lymphoma.

This sequence joins TRBV7-2 and TRBJ2-3; D could derive from TRBD1 or TRBD2 (5 bases each). Germline lookup yields CDR1 SGHTA and CDR2 FQGNSA. The V end lost 3 bases, the J end lost 6 bases, and 16 bases lay between the germline ends. The CDR3 loop spans 15 amino acids. CDR3 in DNA: TGTGCCAGCAGCTTCTCGGGGACGAGTTACGATACGCAGTATTTT. It specifies CASSFSGTSYDTQYF.

V is TRBV6-6 and J is TRBJ1-2; a possible D gene is TRBD1 (6 bases). CDR3 length equals 14 residues. Between the trimmed V and J ends, which lost 2 bases and 4 bases, there was a span of 11 bases. In germline, CDR1 is MNHNY, CDR2 SVGAGI (reference sequence). CDR3 sequence: CASSYGRTVYGYTF. CDR3 nucleotide sequence: TGTGCCAGCAGTTACGGGAGGACAGTCTATGGCTACACCTTC.

This clone was seen a handful of times. The chain joins TRBV6-5 to TRBJ2-5, with TRBD1 as a possible D gene (6 bases). Deletions cut 6 bases from V and 4 bases from J, with 12 bases between. Germline CDR1 reads MNHEY; CDR2 reads SVGAGI. The CDR3 is 13 residues long. The CDR3 DNA follows: TGTGCCAGCAGCTGGGACAACAGAGAGACCCAGTACTTC. Encoded protein: CASSWDNRETQYF.

The rearrangement uses TRBV13 and TRBJ2-6; 7 bases are a match to TRBD1. Per the germline V gene, CDR1 is PRHDT and CDR2 is FYEKMQ (reference sequence). The CDR3 consists of 16 residues. The V gene end was trimmed by 5 bases and the J gene end by 2 bases; junction bases not matched to a gene: 6. CDR3 sequence (DNA): TGTGCCAGCAGCAGGATGAGGGGGCCTGGGGCCAACGTCCTGACTTTC. Translating it yields CASSRMRGPGANVLTF.

This sequence joins TRBV6-1 and TRBJ2-6; D is unresolved. There are 15 residues in the CDR3. Between the trimmed V and J ends, which lost 3 bases and 2 bases, there was a span of 8 bases. CDR1 and CDR2 (germline): MNHNS, SASEGT. The CDR3 region has the DNA TGTGCCAGCAGTGATTACCCCGCTGGGGCCAACGTCCTGACTTTC. Amino acid sequence: CASSDYPAGANVLTF.

V is TRBV5-1 and J is TRBJ2-5, with 8 bases lining up with TRBD2. Germline trimming cut 5 bases from V and 4 bases from J; bases unmatched to any gene: 4. The germline V gene encodes CDR1 SGHRS and CDR2 YFSETQ. CDR3 length equals 13 residues. The CDR3 DNA reads TGCGCCAGCAGTTCGGGGGGGCTAGAGACCCAGTACTTC. Translating gives CASSSGGLETQYF.

V usage is TRBV11-1 and J usage is TRBJ2-7; no reliable D call. V lost 5 bases and J 2 bases, leaving 7 bases between the germline ends. In germline, CDR1 is SGHAT, CDR2 FQDESV (reference sequence). The CDR3 is 12 amino acids. CDR3 in DNA: TGTGCCAGCAGCGTCTGGGCCTACGAGCAGTACTTC. It specifies CASSVWAYEQYF.

The gene calls are TRBV10-3 and TRBJ1-4; D uncertain. V lost 0 bases, J lost 1 base, and 12 bases lay in between. This CDR3 has 17 amino acids. Germline CDR1 ENHRY, CDR2 SYGVKD. The DNA for the CDR3 is TGTGCCATCAGTGAGTCGGCTCCGGAGGTAACTAATGAAAAACTGTTTTTT. Encoded protein: CAISESAPEVTNEKLFF.

V and J are TRBV19 and TRBJ2-2; D may be TRBD2 (6 bases). The CDR3 consists of 15 residues. The V gene's germline CDR1 is LNHDA and CDR2 SQIVND (reference sequence). The V and J ends lost 3 bases and 2 bases respectively, with 10 bases between them. In DNA, the CDR3 is TGTGCCAGTAGTATTTCCGGGACTAACACCGGGGAGCTGTTTTTT. It specifies CASSISGTNTGELFF.

The chain combines TRBV18 with TRBJ1-5; D is perhaps TRBD1 (5 bases). The V gene's germline CDR1 is KGHSH and CDR2 LQKENI. The CDR3 runs to 16 residues. V lost 5 bases and J lost 0, with 14 bases in between. The CDR3 sequence: CASSSAGMGSNQPQHF. In DNA, the CDR3 is TGTGCCAGCTCATCTGCAGGGATGGGTAGCAATCAGCCCCAGCATTTT.